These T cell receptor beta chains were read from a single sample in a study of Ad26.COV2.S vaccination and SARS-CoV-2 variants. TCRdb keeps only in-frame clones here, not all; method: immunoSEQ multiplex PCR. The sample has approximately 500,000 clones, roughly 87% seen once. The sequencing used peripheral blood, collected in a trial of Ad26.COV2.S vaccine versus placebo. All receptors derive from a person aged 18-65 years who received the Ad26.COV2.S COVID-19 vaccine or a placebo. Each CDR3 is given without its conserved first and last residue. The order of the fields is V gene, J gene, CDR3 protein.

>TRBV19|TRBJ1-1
ASSALTGRVNTEAF
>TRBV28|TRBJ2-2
ASSSTGQGGPGELF
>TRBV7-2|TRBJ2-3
ASSLASQDTDTQY
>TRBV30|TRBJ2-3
AWSPAGDTQY
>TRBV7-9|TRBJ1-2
ASSFLGSGGYT
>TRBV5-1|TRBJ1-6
ASSLVRDPNSPLH
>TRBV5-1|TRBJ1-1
AGTPRDRLNTEAF
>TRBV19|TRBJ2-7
ASSRGTGFYEQY
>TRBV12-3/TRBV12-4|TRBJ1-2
ASSSQGYGYT
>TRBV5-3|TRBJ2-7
ARSFWGQGIHEQY
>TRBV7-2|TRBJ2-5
ASSPKATGAIEETQY
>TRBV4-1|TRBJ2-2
ASSQPTGTGELF
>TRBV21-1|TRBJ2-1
ASSETQERNNEQF
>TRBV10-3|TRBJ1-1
ATSGSTGGTEAF
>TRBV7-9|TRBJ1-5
ASSFNPTGISNQPQH
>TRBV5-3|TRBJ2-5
ARSLARGRLKETQY
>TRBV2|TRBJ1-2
ASSPGGSCT
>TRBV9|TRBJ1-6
ASSSYGGDSPLH
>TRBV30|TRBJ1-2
AWSAEGTGRLSGYT
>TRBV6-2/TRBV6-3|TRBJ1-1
ASSFPKRNTEAF
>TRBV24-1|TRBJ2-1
ATSDPGQPYNEQF
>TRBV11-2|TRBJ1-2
ASSAVTVNYGYT
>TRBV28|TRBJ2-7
ASSFEATLAREQY
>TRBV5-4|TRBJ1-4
ASTRMTGGNEKLF
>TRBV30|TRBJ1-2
ALTGDGGFGYT
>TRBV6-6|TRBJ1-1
ASSLVGGPNTEAF
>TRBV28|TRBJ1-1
ASSELDYQSNTEAF
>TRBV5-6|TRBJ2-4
ASSRIAGGPNIQY
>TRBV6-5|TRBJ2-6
ASLGSGANVLT
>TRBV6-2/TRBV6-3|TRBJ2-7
ASSYSRPPNYEQY
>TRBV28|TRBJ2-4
ASSSGLAGGGSKNIQY
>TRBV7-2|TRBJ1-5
ASSQGTNIANQPQH
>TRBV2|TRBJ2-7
ARRTSGSFEQY
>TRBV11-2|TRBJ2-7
ASSPAYEQY
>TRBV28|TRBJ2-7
ASSWAGVYEQY
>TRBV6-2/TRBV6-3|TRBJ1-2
ASSRKQEGYT
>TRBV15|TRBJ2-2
ATGGRTDTGELF
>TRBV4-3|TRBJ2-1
ASSQDLGLAAPVNNEQF
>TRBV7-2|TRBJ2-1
ASSLAGGRSYNEQF
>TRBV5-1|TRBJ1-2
ASSARLTGRDGYT
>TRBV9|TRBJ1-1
ASSVEGSRTEAF
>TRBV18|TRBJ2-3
ASSQTASTDTQY
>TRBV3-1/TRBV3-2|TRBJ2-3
ASSQAYTQY
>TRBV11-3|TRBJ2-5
ASSSGLAGGETQY
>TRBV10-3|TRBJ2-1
AIREPPYNEQF
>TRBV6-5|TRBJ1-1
ASRSENTEAF
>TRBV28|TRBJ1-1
ASIPGALTEAF
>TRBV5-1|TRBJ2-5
ASSLGGLSEETQY
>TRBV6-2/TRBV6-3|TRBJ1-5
ASSEGTGGFQPQH
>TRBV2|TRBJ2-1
ASSEHNEQF
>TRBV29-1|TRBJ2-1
SVGAGGRGRGISEQF
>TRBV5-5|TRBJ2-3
ASSYGPFTDTQY
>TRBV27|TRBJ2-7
ASSSGDTAYEQY
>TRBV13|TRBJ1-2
ASSSLDRGGRAYGYT
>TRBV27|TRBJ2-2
ASSSGGVTGELF
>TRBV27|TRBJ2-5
ASSPGRTFQETQY
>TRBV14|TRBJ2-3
ASSPQQPSRDRGRSQY
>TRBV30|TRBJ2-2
AFRSTGELF
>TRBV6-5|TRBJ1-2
ASSYVGTGRGYT
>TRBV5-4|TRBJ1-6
ASSATGADNSPLH